These 9 T cell receptor beta chains originate from one sample sequenced in a study of shared clonotypes between healthy human individuals. Libraries were prepared by immunoSEQ multiplex PCR; TCRdb keeps only in-frame clonotypes and omits some of them. Found here are roughly 1,000,000 clones, approximately 80% of them singletons; the top ten hold approximately 0.52%. The specimen sequenced was memory CD4+ T cells from PBMCs. Documented subset: CD45RA-negative fraction. These receptors were obtained from a man aged 18 to 29 in good health. Some clones in this sample may be carry-over from other donors' samples.

J is TRBJ2-7 and V is TRBV28, with 7 nucleotides matching TRBD2. CDR3 length: 13 amino acids. Per germline, CDR1 MDHEN and CDR2 SYDVKM. V shed 5 bases and J 6 bases; nucleotides not matched to a gene: 7. In DNA, the CDR3 is TGTGCCAGCAGTCGATCGACTAGCCGCGAGCAGTACTTC. It codes for CASSRSTSREQYF.

The chain combines TRBV30 with TRBJ1-4; unclear D gene. Trimming took off 2 bases at V and 0 bases at J, with 16 bases between the two ends. CDR3 size: 17 residues. Germline V lookup: CDR1 GTSNPN, CDR2 SVGIG (reference sequence). The DNA for the CDR3 is TGTGCCTGGAGTACCTTCCCAACAGCCCCAACTAATGAAAAACTGTTTTTT. Protein: CAWSTFPTAPTNEKLFF.

The V gene is TRBV27, the J gene TRBJ1-5; no clear D. The CDR3 runs to 18 residues. The V end was cut by 6 bases, the J end by 6 bases, with 27 bases between. CDR1 is MNHEY and CDR2 is SMNVEV in the germline V gene (reference sequence). The CDR3, as DNA: TGTGCCAGCAGCCAGAATGACTGCCAGGTAGGTTGTATTCAGCCCCAGCATTTT. Its translation: CASSQNDCQVGCIQPQHF.

This rearrangement joins TRBV7-6 to TRBJ1-4; tentative D call: TRBD1 (5 bases). The V gene lost 5 bases and the J gene lost 3 bases, with 16 bases spanning the gap. Germline V CDR1 and CDR2: SGHVS, FNYEAQ. The CDR3 length is 16 residues. CDR3 protein: CASSPTPSGANEKLFF. The CDR3 DNA reads as TGTGCCAGCAGCCCAACCCCATCGGGGGCTAATGAAAAACTGTTTTTT.

The chain uses TRBV4-2 and TRBJ2-5, with 7 bases matching TRBD2. V shed 5 bases, J shed 5 bases, and the junction held 8 bases outside the gene matches. CDR1 is LGHNA, CDR2 YNFKEQ, per germline. This CDR3 is 14 amino acids long. The DNA of the CDR3 is TGTGCCAGCAGCTTGGGGGGAGGGAAGGAGACCCAGTACTTC. Encoded protein: CASSLGGGKETQYF.

The chain is built from TRBV27 and TRBJ1-2, with no clear D. V lost 0 bases and J lost 3, with 8 bases in between. Germline V CDR1 and CDR2: MNHEY, SMNVEV (reference sequence). The CDR3 spans 14 residues. The CDR3 nucleotides are TGTGCCAGCAGTTTATCGGGCAGCTACTATGGCTACACCTTC. Protein: CASSLSGSYYGYTF.

The V gene is TRBV19, the J gene TRBJ2-7, with TRBD1 matching 10 bases. This CDR3 has 15 residues. CDR1 and CDR2 (germline): LNHDA, SQIVND (reference sequence). Trimming at V came to 0 bases and at J to 2 bases, leaving 1 base not matched to a gene. CDR3 nucleotides: TGTGCCAGTAGTATAGATGGACAGGGGGCCTACGAGCAGTACTTC. It encodes CASSIDGQGAYEQYF.

The V call is TRBV6-5, the J call TRBJ2-2; TRBD1 agrees at 7 bases. Germline-derived CDR1 and CDR2 are MNHEY and SVGAGI. V trimming: 5 bases; J trimming: 4 bases; junction bases outside the gene matches: 7. This CDR3 comprises 15 residues. CDR3 protein: CASSKQGQGTGELFF. In DNA form, the CDR3 reads TGTGCCAGCAGTAAACAGGGGCAGGGCACCGGGGAGCTGTTTTTT.

V and J are TRBV6-5 and TRBJ1-1; D may be TRBD1 (5 bases). Germline V gene lookup returns CDR1 MNHEY and CDR2 SVGAGI. The ends were cut back, 7 bases at V and 1 base at J, with 13 bases in the middle. The CDR3 loop spans 14 amino acids. CDR3 nucleotide sequence: TGTGCCAGCAAAAGGGCCGGGGCGAACACTGAAGCTTTCTTT. Encoded protein: CASKRAGANTEAFF.